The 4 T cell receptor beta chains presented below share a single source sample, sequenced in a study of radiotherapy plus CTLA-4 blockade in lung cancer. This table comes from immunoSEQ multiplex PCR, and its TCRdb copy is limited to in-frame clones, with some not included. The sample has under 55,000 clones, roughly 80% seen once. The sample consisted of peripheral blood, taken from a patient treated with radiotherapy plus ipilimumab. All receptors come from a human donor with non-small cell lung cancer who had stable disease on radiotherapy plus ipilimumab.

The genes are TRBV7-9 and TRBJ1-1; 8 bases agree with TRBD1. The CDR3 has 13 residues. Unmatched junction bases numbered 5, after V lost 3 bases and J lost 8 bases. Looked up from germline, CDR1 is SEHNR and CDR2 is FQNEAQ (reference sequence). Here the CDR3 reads CASSLGQAAEAFF. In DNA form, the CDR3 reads TGTGCCAGCAGCTTGGGACAGGCGGCGGAAGCTTTCTTT.

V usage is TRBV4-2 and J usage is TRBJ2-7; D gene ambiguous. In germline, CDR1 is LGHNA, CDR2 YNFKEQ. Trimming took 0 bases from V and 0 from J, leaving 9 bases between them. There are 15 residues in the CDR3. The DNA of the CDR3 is TGTGCCAGCAGCCAAGAAGATCGAGTCTCCTACGAGCAGTACTTC. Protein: CASSQEDRVSYEQYF.

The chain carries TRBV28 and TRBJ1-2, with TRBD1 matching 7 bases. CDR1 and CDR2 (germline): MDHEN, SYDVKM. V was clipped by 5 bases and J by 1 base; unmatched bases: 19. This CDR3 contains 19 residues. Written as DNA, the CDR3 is TGTGCCAGCAGTCAACGGACAGGCTTATCCTCGGAAATTAACTATGGCTACACCTTC. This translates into CASSQRTGLSSEINYGYTF.

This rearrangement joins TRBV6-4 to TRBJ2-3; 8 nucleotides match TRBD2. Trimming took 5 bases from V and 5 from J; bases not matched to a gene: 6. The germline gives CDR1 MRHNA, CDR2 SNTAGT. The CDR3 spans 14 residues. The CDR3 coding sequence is TGTGCCAGCAGTTCGGGGCTAGCGGGAGATACGCAGTATTTT. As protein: CASSSGLAGDTQYF.